One and the same sample provided the 12 T cell receptor beta chains below, sequenced in a study of CXCR3-negative and CXCR3-positive naive CD8 T cells. 5' RACE that incorporated UMI labels was used to prepare the TRB cDNA libraries. For each CDR3 protein, TCRdb gives one entry from its re-call of the 5' RACE reads, without DNA. The sample has 50,000 to 65,000 distinct CDR3 sequences. Sequencing was performed on memory CD8+ T cells from blood. Receptor source: a human donor in good health. Some clones in this sample may be carry-over from other donors' samples.

V and J are TRBV3-1 and TRBJ2-5; the D gene TCRdb calls, TRBD2, cannot be checked with no DNA. The germline CDR1 and CDR2 sequences are LGHDT and YNNKEL (reference sequence). This CDR3 is 16 amino acids long. CDR3: CASSPLAGEGQETQYF.

The V gene is TRBV29-1, the J gene TRBJ2-1. The CDR3 runs to 17 residues. Looked up from germline, CDR1 is SQVTM and CDR2 is ANQGSEA. The CDR3 loop is CSVEDLGDTISYIEQFF.

The rearrangement uses TRBV7-9 and TRBJ2-5; there is no DNA to check the TCRdb D call of TRBD1. From germline, CDR1 is SEHNR and CDR2 FQNEAQ (reference sequence). CDR3 size: 15 residues. CDR3 residues: CASSFPQQGEETQYF. Full variable domain (missing parts from reference TRBV7-9 and TRBJ2-5): DTGVSQNPRHKITKRGQNVTFRCDPISEHNRLYWYRQTLGQGPEFLTYFQNEAQLEKSRLLSDRFSAERPKGSFSTLEIQRTEQGDSAMYLCASSFPQQGEETQYFGPGTRLLVL.

This chain uses TRBV4-3 with TRBJ2-7; TCRdb names TRBD1, which stays unverified in the absence of DNA. This CDR3 is built from 15 residues. From germline, CDR1 is LGHNA and CDR2 YSLEER. The CDR3 here is CASSQGPQGYYEQYF.

The chain links TRBV24-1 to TRBJ1-3; TCRdb selects TRBD1, and the lack of DNA leaves this call unchecked. Germline V gene sequence: CDR1 KGHDR, CDR2 SFDVKD. The CDR3 is 18 amino acids. The CDR3 sequence is CATSVRDRGAFSGNTIYF.

The chain uses TRBV14 and TRBJ2-1; TCRdb's assignment of TRBD2 cannot be checked, as there is no DNA. The CDR3 spans 15 residues. Germline CDR1 SGHDN, CDR2 FVKESK. The CDR3 loop reads CASSQDNNAGNEQFF.

The chain is built from TRBV9 and TRBJ2-7. Germline CDR1 reads SGDLS; CDR2 reads YYNGEE. The CDR3 sequence is 14 residues long. This CDR3 is CASSVGTSPYEQYF.

The CDR3: CASSQDRYGPEAFF. The V call is TRBV9, the J call TRBJ1-1; without DNA, the TCRdb call of TRBD1 cannot be checked. Germline CDR1 and CDR2: SGDLS and YYNGEE. The CDR3 is 14 amino acids.

The J gene is TRBJ1-2, the V gene TRBV28; as DNA is missing, the TRBD1 call by TCRdb cannot be tested. Germline V gene lookup returns CDR1 MDHEN and CDR2 SYDVKM. There are 14 residues in the CDR3. The CDR3: CASSFPTGGHGYTF.

The rearrangement uses TRBV29-1 and TRBJ2-7. The length of the CDR3 is 12 residues. In germline, CDR1 is SQVTM, CDR2 ANQGSEA. This CDR3 reads CSVVQGPYEQYF.

The chain couples TRBV14 to TRBJ1-3; TCRdb's assignment of TRBD1 cannot be checked, as there is no DNA. The CDR3 length is 18 residues. Germline V gene sequence: CDR1 SGHDN, CDR2 FVKESK. The CDR3 is CASSPLGTGGISGNTIYF. Full variable domain (rest looked up from reference TRBV14 and TRBJ1-3): EAGVTQFPSHSVIEKGQTVTLRCDPISGHDNLYWYRRVMGKEIKFLLHFVKESKQDESGMPNNRFLAERTGGTYSTLKVQPAELEDSGVYFCASSPLGTGGISGNTIYFGEGSWLTVV.

V usage is TRBV7-7 and J usage is TRBJ2-3; lacking DNA, the TRBD1 call made by TCRdb goes unchecked. The CDR3 consists of 14 residues. CDR1 is SSHAT, CDR2 FNYEAQ, per germline (reference sequence). The CDR3 is CASSSNDREHTQYF.